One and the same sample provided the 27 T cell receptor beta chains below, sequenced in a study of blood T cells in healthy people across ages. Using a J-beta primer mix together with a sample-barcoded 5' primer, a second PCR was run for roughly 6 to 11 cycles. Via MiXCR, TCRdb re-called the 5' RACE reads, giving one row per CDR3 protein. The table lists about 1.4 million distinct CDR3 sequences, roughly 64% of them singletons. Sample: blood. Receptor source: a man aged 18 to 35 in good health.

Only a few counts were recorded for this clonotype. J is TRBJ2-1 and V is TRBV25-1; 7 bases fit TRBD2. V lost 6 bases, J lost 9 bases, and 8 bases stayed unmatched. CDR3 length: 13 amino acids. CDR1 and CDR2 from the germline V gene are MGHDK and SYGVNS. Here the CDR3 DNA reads TGTGCCAGCAGCGGACTAGTCGCCGGTGAGCAGTTCTTC. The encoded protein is CASSGLVAGEQFF.

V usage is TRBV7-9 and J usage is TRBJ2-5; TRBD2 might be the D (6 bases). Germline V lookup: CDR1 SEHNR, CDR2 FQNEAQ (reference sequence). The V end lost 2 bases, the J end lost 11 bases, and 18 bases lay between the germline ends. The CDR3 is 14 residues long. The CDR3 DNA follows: TGTGCCAGCAGCTTATCCACTAGCATCGATGAGCAGTACTTC. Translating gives CASSLSTSIDEQYF.

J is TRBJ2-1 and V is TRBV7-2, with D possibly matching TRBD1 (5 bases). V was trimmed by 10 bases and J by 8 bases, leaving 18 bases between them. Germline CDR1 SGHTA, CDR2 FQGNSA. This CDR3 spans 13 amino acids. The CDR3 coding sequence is TGTGCCAACAGGATAACAGGCACCCATGAGCAGTTCTTC. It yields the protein CANRITGTHEQFF.

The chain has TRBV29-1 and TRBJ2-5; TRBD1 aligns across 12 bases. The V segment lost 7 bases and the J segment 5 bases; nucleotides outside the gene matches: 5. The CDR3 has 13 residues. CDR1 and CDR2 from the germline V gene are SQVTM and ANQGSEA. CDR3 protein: CSAGGTGGETQYF. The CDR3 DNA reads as TGCAGCGCCGGAGGGACAGGGGGCGAGACCCAGTACTTC.

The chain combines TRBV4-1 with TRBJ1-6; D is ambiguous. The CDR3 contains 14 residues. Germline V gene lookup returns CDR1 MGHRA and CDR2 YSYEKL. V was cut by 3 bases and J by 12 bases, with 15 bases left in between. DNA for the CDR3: TGCGCCAGCAGCCATCGAGAGAGCCTGATACCCCTCCACTTT. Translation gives CASSHRESLIPLHF.

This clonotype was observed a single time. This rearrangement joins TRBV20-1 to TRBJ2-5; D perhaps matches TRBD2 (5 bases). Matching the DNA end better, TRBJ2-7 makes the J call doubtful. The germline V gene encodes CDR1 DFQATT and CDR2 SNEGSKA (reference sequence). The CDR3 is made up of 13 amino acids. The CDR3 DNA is TGCAGTGCTAGAAGTGAGGGTGGGTACGAGCAGTACTTC. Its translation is CSARSEGGYEQYF.

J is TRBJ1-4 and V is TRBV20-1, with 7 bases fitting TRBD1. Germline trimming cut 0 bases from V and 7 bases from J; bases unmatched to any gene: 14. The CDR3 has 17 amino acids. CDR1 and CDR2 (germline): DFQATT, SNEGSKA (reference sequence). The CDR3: CSARDPRQGALGEKLFF. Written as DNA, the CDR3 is TGCAGTGCTAGAGATCCCCGACAGGGTGCTCTTGGTGAAAAACTGTTTTTT.

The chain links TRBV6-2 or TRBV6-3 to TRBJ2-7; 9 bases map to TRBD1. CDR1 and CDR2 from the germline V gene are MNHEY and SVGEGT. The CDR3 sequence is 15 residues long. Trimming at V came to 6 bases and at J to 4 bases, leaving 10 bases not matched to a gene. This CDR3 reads CASSDPGQGRYEQYF. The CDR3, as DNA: TGTGCCAGCAGCGACCCCGGACAGGGGCGATACGAGCAGTACTTC.

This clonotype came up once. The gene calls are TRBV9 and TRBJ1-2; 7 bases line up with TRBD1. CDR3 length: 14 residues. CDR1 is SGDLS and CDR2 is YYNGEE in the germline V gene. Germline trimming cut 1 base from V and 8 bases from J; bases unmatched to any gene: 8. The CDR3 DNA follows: TGTGCCAGCAGCGTAACAGGGGCCTCGACGGGCTACACCTTC. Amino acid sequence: CASSVTGASTGYTF.

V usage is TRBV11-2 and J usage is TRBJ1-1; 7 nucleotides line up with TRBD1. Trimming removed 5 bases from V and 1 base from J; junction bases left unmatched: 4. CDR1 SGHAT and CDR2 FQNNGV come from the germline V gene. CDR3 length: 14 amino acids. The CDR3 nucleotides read TGTGCCAGCAGCGTGGGACAGTCGAACACTGAAGCTTTCTTT. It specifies CASSVGQSNTEAFF.

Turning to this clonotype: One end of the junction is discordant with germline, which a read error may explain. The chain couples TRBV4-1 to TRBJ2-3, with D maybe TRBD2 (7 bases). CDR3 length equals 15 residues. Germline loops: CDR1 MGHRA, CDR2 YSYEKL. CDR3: CASSQERGRADTQYF. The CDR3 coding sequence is TGTGCCAGCAGCCAAGAAAGGGGGAGGGCAGATACGCAGTATTTT.

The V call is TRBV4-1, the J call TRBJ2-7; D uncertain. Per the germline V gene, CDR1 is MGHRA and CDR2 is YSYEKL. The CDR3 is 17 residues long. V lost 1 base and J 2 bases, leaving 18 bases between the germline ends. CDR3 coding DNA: TGCGCCAGCAGCCAAGGTCTACACGCCTCACCCACCTACGAGCAGTACTTC. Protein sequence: CASSQGLHASPTYEQYF.

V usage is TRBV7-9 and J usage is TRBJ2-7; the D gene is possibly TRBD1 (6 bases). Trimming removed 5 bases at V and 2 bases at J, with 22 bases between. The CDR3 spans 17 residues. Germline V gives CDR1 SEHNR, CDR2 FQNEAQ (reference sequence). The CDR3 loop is CASSPGPGQTMAYEQYF. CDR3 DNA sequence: TGTGCCAGCAGCCCAGGCCCCGGACAGACGATGGCCTACGAGCAGTACTTC.

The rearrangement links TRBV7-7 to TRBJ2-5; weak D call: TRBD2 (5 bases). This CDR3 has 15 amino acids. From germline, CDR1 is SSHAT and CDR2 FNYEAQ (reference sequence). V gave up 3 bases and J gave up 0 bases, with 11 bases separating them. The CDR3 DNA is TGTGCCAGCAGCTTCATCGAGGGAAACCAAGAGACCCAGTACTTC. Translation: CASSFIEGNQETQYF.

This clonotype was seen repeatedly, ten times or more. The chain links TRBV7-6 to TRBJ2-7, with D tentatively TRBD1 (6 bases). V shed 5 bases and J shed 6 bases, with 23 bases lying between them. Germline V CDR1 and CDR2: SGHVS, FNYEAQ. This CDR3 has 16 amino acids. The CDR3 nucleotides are TGTGCCAGCAGCCAACAAGGGGGAGTGTCATCAGGCGAGCAGTACTTC. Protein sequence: CASSQQGGVSSGEQYF.

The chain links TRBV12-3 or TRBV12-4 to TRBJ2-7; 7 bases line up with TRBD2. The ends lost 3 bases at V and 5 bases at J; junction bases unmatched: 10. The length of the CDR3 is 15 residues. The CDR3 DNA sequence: TGTGCCAGCAGTTTTATCGGCGGGGGAGGAGACGAGCAGTACTTC. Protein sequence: CASSFIGGGGDEQYF.

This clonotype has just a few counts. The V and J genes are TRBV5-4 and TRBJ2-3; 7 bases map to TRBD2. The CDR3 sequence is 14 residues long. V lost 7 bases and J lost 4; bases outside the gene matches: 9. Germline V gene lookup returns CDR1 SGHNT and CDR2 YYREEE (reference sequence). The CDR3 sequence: CASAPVGGADTQYF. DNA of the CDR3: TGTGCCAGCGCGCCTGTTGGGGGGGCAGATACGCAGTATTTT.

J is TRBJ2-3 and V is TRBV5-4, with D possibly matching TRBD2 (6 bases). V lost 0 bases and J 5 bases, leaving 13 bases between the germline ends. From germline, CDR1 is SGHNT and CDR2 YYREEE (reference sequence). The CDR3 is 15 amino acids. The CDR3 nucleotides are TGTGCCAGCAGCTTGGGTGGGCTGGAGGGAGATACGCAGTATTTT. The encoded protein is CASSLGGLEGDTQYF.

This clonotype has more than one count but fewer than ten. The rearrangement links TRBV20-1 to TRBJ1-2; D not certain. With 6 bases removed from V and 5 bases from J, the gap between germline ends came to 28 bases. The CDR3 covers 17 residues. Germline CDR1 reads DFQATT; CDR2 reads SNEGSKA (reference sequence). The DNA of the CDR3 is TGCAGTGCCAACGACTTCGGGAGAATATCCTCGAAATATGGCTACACCTTC. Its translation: CSANDFGRISSKYGYTF.

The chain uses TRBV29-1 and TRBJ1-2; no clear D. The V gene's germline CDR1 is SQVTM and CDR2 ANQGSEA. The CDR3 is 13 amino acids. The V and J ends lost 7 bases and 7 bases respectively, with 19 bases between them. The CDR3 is CSAYSPTEGGYTF. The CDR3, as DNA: TGCAGCGCGTACAGCCCTACGGAAGGTGGCTACACCTTC.

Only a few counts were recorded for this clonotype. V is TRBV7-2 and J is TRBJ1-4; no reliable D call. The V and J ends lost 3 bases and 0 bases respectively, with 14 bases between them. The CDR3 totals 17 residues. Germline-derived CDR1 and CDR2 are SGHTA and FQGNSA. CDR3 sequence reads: CASSLRERPATNEKLFF. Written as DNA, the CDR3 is TGTGCCAGCAGCTTGAGAGAACGACCTGCAACTAATGAAAAACTGTTTTTT.

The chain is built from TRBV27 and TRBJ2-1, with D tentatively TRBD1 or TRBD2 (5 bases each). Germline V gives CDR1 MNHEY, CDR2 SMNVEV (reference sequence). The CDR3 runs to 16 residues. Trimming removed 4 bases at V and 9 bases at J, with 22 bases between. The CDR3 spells CASSSAGMWGLIEQFF. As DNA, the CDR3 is TGTGCCAGCAGTTCCGCCGGGATGTGGGGGTTAATTGAGCAGTTCTTC.

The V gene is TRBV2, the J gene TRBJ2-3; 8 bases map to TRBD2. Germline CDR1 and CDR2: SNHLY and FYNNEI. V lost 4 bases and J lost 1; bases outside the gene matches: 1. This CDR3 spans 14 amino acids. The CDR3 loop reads CASSGLARTDTQYF. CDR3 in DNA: TGTGCCAGCAGTGGACTAGCGCGCACAGATACGCAGTATTTT. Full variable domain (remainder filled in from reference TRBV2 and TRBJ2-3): EPEVTQTPSHQVTQMGQEVILRCVPISNHLYFYWYRQILGQKVEFLVSFYNNEISEKSEIFDDQFSVERPDGSNFTLKIRSTKLEDSAMYFCASSGLARTDTQYFGPGTRLTVL.

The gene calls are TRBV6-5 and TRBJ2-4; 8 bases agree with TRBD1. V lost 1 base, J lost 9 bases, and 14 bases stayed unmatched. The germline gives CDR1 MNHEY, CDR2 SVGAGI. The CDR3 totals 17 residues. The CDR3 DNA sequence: TGTGCCAGCAGTTACTTAGTACCCCGGGACAGGACCTCCATTCAGTACTTC. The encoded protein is CASSYLVPRDRTSIQYF.

The CDR3 nucleotides are TGTGCCAGCAGCCCCGGGGGCATGCCCAATGAGCAGTTCTTC. The encoded protein is CASSPGGMPNEQFF. V and J are TRBV3-1 and TRBJ2-1; perhaps D is TRBD1 or TRBD2 (6 bases each). The V end lost 4 bases, the J end lost 6 bases, and 13 bases lay between the germline ends. The CDR3 extends over 14 amino acids. Germline V gene data show CDR1 as LGHDT and CDR2 as YNNKEL (reference sequence).

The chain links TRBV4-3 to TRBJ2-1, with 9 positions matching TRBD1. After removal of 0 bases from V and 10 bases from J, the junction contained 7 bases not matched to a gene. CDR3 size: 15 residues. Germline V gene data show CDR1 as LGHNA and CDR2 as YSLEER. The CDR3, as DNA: TGCGCCAGCAGCCAAGATGGAGGGACAGGGCAAGAGCAGTTCTTC. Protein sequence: CASSQDGGTGQEQFF.

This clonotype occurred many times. CDR3 sequence: CASSGLGATNEKLFF. CDR3 bases: TGTGCCAGCAGCGGATTGGGCGCAACTAATGAAAAACTGTTTTTT. The chain recombines TRBV5-5 with TRBJ1-4; D is unresolved. CDR3 length: 15 amino acids. The germline V gene has CDR1 SGHKS and CDR2 YYEKEE (reference sequence). Trimming took 4 bases from V and 0 from J, leaving 10 bases between them.